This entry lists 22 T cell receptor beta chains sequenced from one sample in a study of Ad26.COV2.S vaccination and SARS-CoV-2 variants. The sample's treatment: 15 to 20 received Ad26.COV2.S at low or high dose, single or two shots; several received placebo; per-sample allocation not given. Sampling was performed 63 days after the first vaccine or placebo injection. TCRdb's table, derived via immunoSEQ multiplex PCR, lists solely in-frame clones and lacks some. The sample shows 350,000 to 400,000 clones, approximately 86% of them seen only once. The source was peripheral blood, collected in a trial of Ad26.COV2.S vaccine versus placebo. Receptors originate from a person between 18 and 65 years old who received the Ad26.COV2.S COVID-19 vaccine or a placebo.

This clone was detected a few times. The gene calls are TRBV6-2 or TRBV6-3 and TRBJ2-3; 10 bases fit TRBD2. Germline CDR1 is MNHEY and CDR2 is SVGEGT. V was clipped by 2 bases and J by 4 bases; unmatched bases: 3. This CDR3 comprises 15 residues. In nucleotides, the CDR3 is TGTGCCAGCAGTTACGCTAGCGGGGGATCAGATACGCAGTATTTT. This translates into CASSYASGGSDTQYF.

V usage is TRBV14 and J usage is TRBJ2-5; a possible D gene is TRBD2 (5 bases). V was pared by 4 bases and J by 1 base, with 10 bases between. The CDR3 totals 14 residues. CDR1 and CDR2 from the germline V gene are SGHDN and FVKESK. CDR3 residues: CASSRLGSQETQYF. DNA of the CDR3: TGTGCCAGCAGCCGGTTGGGGAGCCAAGAGACCCAGTACTTC.

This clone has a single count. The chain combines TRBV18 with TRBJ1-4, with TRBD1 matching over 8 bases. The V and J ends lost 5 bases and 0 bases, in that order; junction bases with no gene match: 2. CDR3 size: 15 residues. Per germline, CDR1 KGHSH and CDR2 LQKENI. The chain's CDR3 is CASSGQGPTNEKLFF. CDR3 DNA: TGTGCCAGCTCAGGACAGGGACCAACTAATGAAAAACTGTTTTTT. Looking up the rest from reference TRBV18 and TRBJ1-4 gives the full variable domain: NAGVMQNPRHLVRRRGQEARLRCSPMKGHSHVYWYRQLPEEGLKFMVYLQKENIIDESGMPKERFSAEFPKEGPSILRIQQVVRGDSAAYFCASSGQGPTNEKLFFGSGTQLSVL.

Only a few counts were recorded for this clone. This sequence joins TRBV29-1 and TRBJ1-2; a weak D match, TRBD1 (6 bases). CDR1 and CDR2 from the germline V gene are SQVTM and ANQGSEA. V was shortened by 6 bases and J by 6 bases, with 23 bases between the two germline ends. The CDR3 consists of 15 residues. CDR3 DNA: TGCAGCGTCACACACCTCCGTACCGGGGGGCATGGCTACACCTTC. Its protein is CSVTHLRTGGHGYTF.

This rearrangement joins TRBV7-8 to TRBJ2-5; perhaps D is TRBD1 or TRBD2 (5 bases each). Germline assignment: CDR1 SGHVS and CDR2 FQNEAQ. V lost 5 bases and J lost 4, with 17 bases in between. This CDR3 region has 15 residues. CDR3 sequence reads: CASSVIPGRIETQYF. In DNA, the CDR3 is TGTGCCAGCAGCGTGATACCGGGACGGATAGAGACCCAGTACTTC.

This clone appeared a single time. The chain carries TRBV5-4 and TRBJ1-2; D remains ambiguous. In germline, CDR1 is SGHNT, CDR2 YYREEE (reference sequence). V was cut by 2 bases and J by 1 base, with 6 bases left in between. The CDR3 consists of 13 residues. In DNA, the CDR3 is TGTGCCAGCAGCTTAGAGGGTAACTATGGCTACACCTTC. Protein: CASSLEGNYGYTF.

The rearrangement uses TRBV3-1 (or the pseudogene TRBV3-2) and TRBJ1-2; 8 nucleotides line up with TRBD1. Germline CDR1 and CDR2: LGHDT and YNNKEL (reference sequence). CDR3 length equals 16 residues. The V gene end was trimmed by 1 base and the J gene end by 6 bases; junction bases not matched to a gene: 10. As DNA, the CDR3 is TGTGCCAGCAGCCAAGTCTCGAACAGGGGGATCAATGGCTACACCTTC. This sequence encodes CASSQVSNRGINGYTF.

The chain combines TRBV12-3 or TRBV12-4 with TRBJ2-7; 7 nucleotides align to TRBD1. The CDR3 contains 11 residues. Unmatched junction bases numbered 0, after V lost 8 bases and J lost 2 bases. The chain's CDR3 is CASGQAYEQYF. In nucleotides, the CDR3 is TGTGCCAGCGGACAGGCCTACGAGCAGTACTTC.

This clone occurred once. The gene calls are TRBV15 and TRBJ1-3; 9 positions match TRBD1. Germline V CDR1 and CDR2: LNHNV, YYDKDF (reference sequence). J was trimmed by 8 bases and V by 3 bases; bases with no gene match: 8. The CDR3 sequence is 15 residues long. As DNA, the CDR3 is TGTGCCACCAGCAGGTTAACAGGGGGCTTGGACACCATATATTTT. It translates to CATSRLTGGLDTIYF.

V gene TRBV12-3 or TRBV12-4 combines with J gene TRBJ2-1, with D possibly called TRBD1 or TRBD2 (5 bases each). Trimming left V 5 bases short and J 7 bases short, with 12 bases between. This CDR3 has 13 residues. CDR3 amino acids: CASSNLGVNEQFF. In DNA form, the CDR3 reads TGTGCCAGCAGTAATCTGGGGGTTAATGAGCAGTTCTTC.

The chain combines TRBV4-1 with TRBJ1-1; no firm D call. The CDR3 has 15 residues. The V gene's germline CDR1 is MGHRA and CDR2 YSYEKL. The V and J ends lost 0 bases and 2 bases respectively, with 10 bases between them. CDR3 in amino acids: CASSQENRYNTEAFF. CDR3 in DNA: TGCGCCAGCAGCCAAGAAAACAGATACAACACTGAAGCTTTCTTT.

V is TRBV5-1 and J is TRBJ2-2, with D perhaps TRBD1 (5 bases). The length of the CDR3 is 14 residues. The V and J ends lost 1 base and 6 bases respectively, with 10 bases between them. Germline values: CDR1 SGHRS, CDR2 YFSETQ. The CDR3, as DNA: TGCGCCAGCAGCTTGATCTCAGGGCCCGGGGAGCTGTTTTTT. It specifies CASSLISGPGELFF.

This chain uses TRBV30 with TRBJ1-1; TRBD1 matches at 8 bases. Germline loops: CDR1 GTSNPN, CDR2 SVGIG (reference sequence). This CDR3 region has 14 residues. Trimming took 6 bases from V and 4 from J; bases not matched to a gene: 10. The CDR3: CACEDRGIATEAFF. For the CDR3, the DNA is TGTGCCTGTGAAGACAGGGGAATTGCCACTGAAGCTTTCTTT.

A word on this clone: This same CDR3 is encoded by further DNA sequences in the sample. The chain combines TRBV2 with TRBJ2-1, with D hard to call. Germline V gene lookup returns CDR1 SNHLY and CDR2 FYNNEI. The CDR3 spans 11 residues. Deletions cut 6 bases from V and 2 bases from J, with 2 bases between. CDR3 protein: CASSPYNEQFF. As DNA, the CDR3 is TGTGCCAGCAGCCCCTACAATGAGCAGTTCTTC.

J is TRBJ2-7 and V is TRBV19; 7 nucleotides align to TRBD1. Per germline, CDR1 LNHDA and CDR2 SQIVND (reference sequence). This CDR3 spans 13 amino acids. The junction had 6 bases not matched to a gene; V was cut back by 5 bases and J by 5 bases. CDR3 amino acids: CASSPTGFDEQYF. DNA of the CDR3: TGTGCCAGTAGTCCGACAGGGTTCGACGAGCAGTACTTC.

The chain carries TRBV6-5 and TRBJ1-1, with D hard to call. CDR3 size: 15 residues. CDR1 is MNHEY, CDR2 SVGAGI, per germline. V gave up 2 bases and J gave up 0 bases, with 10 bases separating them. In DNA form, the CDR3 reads TGTGCCAGCAGTTACGATACGATCATGAACACTGAAGCTTTCTTT. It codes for CASSYDTIMNTEAFF.

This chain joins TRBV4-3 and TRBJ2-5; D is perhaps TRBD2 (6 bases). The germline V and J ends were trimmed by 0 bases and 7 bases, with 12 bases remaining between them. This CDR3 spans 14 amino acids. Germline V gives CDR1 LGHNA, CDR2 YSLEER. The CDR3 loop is CASSQDLPAGTQYF. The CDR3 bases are TGCGCCAGCAGCCAAGATCTTCCAGCGGGGACCCAGTACTTC.

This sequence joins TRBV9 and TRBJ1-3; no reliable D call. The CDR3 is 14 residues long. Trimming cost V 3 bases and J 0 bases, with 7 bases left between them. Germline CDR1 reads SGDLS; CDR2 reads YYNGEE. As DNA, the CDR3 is TGTGCCAGCAGCGAGGAGAACTCTGGAAACACCATATATTTT. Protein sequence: CASSEENSGNTIYF.

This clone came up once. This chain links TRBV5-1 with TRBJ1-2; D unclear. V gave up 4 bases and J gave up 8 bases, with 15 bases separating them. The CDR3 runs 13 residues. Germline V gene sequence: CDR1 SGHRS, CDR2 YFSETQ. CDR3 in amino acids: CASSLDGLIGYTF. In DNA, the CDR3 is TGCGCCAGCAGCCTCGACGGACTTATCGGCTACACCTTC.

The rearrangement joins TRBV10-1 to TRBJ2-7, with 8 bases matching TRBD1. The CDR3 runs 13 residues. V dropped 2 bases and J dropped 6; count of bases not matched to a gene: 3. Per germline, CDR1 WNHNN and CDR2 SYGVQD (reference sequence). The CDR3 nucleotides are TGCGCCAGCAGTGAGCCAGGGGGCGGCGAGCAGTACTTC. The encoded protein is CASSEPGGGEQYF.

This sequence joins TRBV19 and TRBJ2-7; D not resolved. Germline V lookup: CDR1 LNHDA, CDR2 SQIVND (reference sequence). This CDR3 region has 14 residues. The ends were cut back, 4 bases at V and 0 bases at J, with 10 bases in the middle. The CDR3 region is CASSRQESSYEQYF. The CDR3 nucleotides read TGTGCCAGTAGTAGGCAGGAGTCCTCCTACGAGCAGTACTTC. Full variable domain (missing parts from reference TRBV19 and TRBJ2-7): DGGITQSPKYLFRKEGQNVTLSCEQNLNHDAMYWYRQDPGQGLRLIYYSQIVNDFQKGDIAEGYSVSREKKESFPLTVTSAQKNPTAFYLCASSRQESSYEQYFGPGTRLTVT.

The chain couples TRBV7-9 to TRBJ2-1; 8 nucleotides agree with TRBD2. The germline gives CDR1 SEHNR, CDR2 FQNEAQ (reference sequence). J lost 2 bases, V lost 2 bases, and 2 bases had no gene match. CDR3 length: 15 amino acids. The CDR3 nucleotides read TGTGCCAGCAGCTTATTGCGGGGGGCCTACAATGAGCAGTTCTTC. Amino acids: CASSLLRGAYNEQFF. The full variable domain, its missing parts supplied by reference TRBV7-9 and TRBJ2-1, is DTGVSQNPRHKITKRGQNVTFRCDPISEHNRLYWYRQTLGQGPEFLTYFQNEAQLEKSRLLSDRFSAERPKGSFSTLEIQRTEQGDSAMYLCASSLLRGAYNEQFFGPGTRLTVL.